One sample yielded the 22 T cell receptor beta chains listed below, sequenced in a study of blood T cell repertoires in COVID-19. Sequencing was performed with immunoSEQ multiplex PCR; in TCRdb, only in-frame clones are kept and a portion is missing. Of fewer than 95,000 clones detected, less than 85% appear once; the ten largest clones hold about an eighth. Sequencing used peripheral blood. The receptor source for this set is a human donor in a cohort sampled during active COVID-19.

This sequence joins TRBV7-2 and TRBJ2-3; D call uncertain. Germline V gene data show CDR1 as SGHTA and CDR2 as FQGNSA. CDR3 length equals 15 residues. V dropped 1 base and J dropped 4 bases, with 12 bases sitting between them. CDR3 DNA: TGTGCCAGCAGCTTAGTAGTTAGCAACCCAGATACGCAGTATTTT. It encodes CASSLVVSNPDTQYF.

This rearrangement joins TRBV2 to TRBJ2-1; 8 positions match TRBD2. V gave up 7 bases and J gave up 7 bases; unmatched junction bases: 12. CDR3 length: 15 residues. Germline CDR1 is SNHLY and CDR2 is FYNNEI. The CDR3 DNA reads as TGTGCCAGCATGGTGTCATCGGGGGGGCAAAATGAGCAGTTCTTC. Its translation is CASMVSSGGQNEQFF.

This sequence joins TRBV7-9 and TRBJ2-2, with a possible D match to TRBD1 (6 bases). Trimming left V 2 bases short and J 4 bases short, with 11 bases between. From germline, CDR1 is SEHNR and CDR2 FQNEAQ (reference sequence). This CDR3 contains 15 residues. For the CDR3, the DNA is TGTGCCAGCAGCTTAAGCAGGGGATTCACCGGGGAGCTGTTTTTT. Translating gives CASSLSRGFTGELFF.

The chain has TRBV5-8 and TRBJ2-1, with D possibly TRBD1 on 5 matching bases. Trimming removed 4 bases from V and 6 bases from J, with 11 bases in between. The CDR3 runs 13 residues. Germline V lookup: CDR1 SGHTS, CDR2 YDEGEE. Here the CDR3 DNA reads TGTGCCAGCAGCCAAGACAGCTCCAATGAGCAGTTCTTC. Protein product: CASSQDSSNEQFF.

In this sample, this clone turned up once. The chain combines TRBV7-9 with TRBJ1-3; D uncertain. Germline assignment: CDR1 SEHNR and CDR2 FQNEAQ (reference sequence). This CDR3 spans 18 amino acids. V was trimmed by 2 bases and J by 0 bases, leaving 17 bases between them. Here the CDR3 reads CASSLTPGRPYSGNTIYF. DNA for the CDR3: TGTGCCAGCAGCTTAACCCCTGGCAGGCCTTACTCTGGAAACACCATATATTTT.

CDR3 coding DNA: TGTGCCAGCAGTTTAATCGGGGAGGAGACCCAGTACTTC. Translated, it gives CASSLIGEETQYF. V and J are TRBV12-3 or TRBV12-4 and TRBJ2-5, with TRBD2 as a possible D gene (5 bases). The CDR3 loop spans 13 amino acids. The V gene lost 2 bases and the J gene lost 5 bases, with 9 bases spanning the gap.

This clone was observed a single time. This chain links TRBV9 with TRBJ2-3; 11 nucleotides match TRBD2. This CDR3 contains 18 residues. Germline V lookup: CDR1 SGDLS, CDR2 YYNGEE. The J segment lost 2 bases and the V segment lost 4 bases, leaving 12 bases of the junction unmatched. The CDR3 nucleotides are TGTGCCAGCAGCTACAGTGGGGCTAGCGGGGGGTACACAGATACGCAGTATTTT. Protein product: CASSYSGASGGYTDTQYF.

The genes are TRBV6-5 and TRBJ2-4; no definite D call. V lost 9 bases and J 6 bases, leaving 15 bases between the germline ends. Germline lookup yields CDR1 MNHEY and CDR2 SVGAGI. The CDR3 extends over 13 amino acids. The CDR3 loop reads CASQMMALNIQYF. The CDR3, as DNA: TGTGCCAGTCAGATGATGGCTTTAAACATTCAGTACTTC.

This clone was found a few times. The chain recombines TRBV5-1 with TRBJ2-7, with TRBD1 matching 8 bases. The CDR3 consists of 16 residues. J gave up 2 bases and V 2 bases, and 9 bases lay outside the gene matches. Germline V gives CDR1 SGHRS, CDR2 YFSETQ. CDR3 nucleotide sequence: TGCGCCAGCAGCTTACGAAACAGGGGGGCAACCTACGAGCAGTACTTC. This sequence encodes CASSLRNRGATYEQYF. The full variable domain, completed using reference TRBV5-1 and TRBJ2-7, is KAGVTQTPRYLIKTRGQQVTLSCSPISGHRSVSWYQQTPGQGLQFLFEYFSETQRNKGNFPGRFSGRQFSNSRSEMNVSTLELGDSALYLCASSLRNRGATYEQYFGPGTRLTVT.

This chain uses TRBV9 with TRBJ2-7; weak D call: TRBD1 (5 bases). This CDR3 comprises 12 residues. Trimming took 4 bases from V and 6 from J, leaving 11 bases between them. CDR1 and CDR2 from the germline V gene are SGDLS and YYNGEE. In DNA, the CDR3 is TGTGCCAGCAGCTCAGGGTTAGGCGAGCAGTACTTC. Translation gives CASSSGLGEQYF.

This rearrangement joins TRBV7-9 to TRBJ2-7; D possibly corresponds to TRBD2 (5 bases). V shed 7 bases and J shed 7 bases, with 14 bases lying between them. Germline V gene sequence: CDR1 SEHNR, CDR2 FQNEAQ (reference sequence). The CDR3 runs 12 residues. The CDR3 reads CASTLEGYEQYF. CDR3 sequence (DNA): TGTGCCAGCACTCTAGAGGGTTATGAGCAGTACTTC.

Comments on this clone: This CDR3 is also generated by other DNA sequences in the sample. J is TRBJ2-7 and V is TRBV28; 8 nucleotides line up with TRBD2. Germline V CDR1 and CDR2: MDHEN, SYDVKM. This CDR3 is built from 15 residues. V was clipped by 1 base and J by 2 bases; unmatched bases: 4. The CDR3 DNA is TGTGCCAGCAGTTTATCGGGAGGGGGTACCTACGAGCAGTACTTC. It specifies CASSLSGGGTYEQYF. The variable domain in full, with the rest retrieved from reference TRBV28 and TRBJ2-7, is DVKVTQSSRYLVKRTGEKVFLECVQDMDHENMFWYRQDPGLGLRLIYFSYDVKMKEKGDIPEGYSVSREKKERFSLILESASTNQTSMYLCASSLSGGGTYEQYFGPGTRLTVT.

The chain carries TRBV4-1 and TRBJ2-3, with a weak D call TRBD1 (5 bases). V lost 2 bases, J lost 1 base, and 10 bases lay in between. Germline V CDR1 and CDR2: MGHRA, YSYEKL. This CDR3 is 15 amino acids long. The CDR3 loop reads CASSQTVTGTDTQYF. In nucleotides, the CDR3 is TGCGCCAGCAGCCAAACCGTGACAGGCACAGATACGCAGTATTTT.

V is TRBV29-1 and J is TRBJ2-3; D is undetermined. Per germline, CDR1 SQVTM and CDR2 ANQGSEA. This CDR3 contains 13 residues. Trimming left V 4 bases short and J 2 bases short, with 10 bases between. DNA for the CDR3: TGCAGCGTTGCCCAACGGTTCACAGATACGCAGTATTTT. Translation: CSVAQRFTDTQYF.

The genes are TRBV7-9 and TRBJ2-1; TRBD1 matches 8 bases. The CDR3 length is 15 residues. Germline loops: CDR1 SEHNR, CDR2 FQNEAQ (reference sequence). With V trimmed by 3 bases and J by 4 bases, 5 bases remained unmatched. The CDR3 coding sequence is TGTGCCAGCAGCTTTCCCCAGGGGGCTTACAATGAGCAGTTCTTC. Its translation is CASSFPQGAYNEQFF. Together with reference TRBV7-9 and TRBJ2-1, the CDR3 gives the full variable domain: DTGVSQNPRHKITKRGQNVTFRCDPISEHNRLYWYRQTLGQGPEFLTYFQNEAQLEKSRLLSDRFSAERPKGSFSTLEIQRTEQGDSAMYLCASSFPQGAYNEQFFGPGTRLTVL.

V gene TRBV19 combines with J gene TRBJ1-1; no definite D call. V lost 3 bases, J lost 0 bases, and 8 bases lay in between. Germline values: CDR1 LNHDA, CDR2 SQIVND (reference sequence). This CDR3 has 14 amino acids. DNA for the CDR3: TGTGCCAGTAGTATCTTCGGTTTGAACACTGAAGCTTTCTTT. This translates into CASSIFGLNTEAFF.

This chain links TRBV5-1 with TRBJ1-5; D remains ambiguous. Germline V gene lookup returns CDR1 SGHRS and CDR2 YFSETQ. The germline V and J ends were trimmed by 5 bases and 2 bases, with 11 bases remaining between them. This CDR3 has 14 residues. CDR3 nucleotide sequence: TGCGCCAGCAGGCCCGAGGTCGGCAATCAGCCCCAGCATTTT. It specifies CASRPEVGNQPQHF.

The chain uses TRBV6-4 and TRBJ2-1; 11 positions match TRBD1. This CDR3 has 16 residues. V gave up 5 bases and J gave up 6 bases; unmatched junction bases: 9. Germline assignment: CDR1 MRHNA and CDR2 SNTAGT. The CDR3 region has the DNA TGTGCCAGCAGTCCTCAGGACAGGGGGCAGGCCAATGAGCAGTTCTTC. It encodes CASSPQDRGQANEQFF.

CDR3 protein: CASSFGGGQETQYF. CDR3 sequence (DNA): TGCGCCAGCAGCTTTGGGGGGGGCCAAGAGACCCAGTACTTC. This chain uses TRBV5-1 with TRBJ2-5, with 7 bases aligning to TRBD2. CDR3 length: 14 amino acids. CDR1 is SGHRS and CDR2 is YFSETQ in the germline V gene. V was pared by 2 bases and J by 1 base, with 2 bases of the junction left unmatched. The full variable domain, with the rest looked up from reference TRBV5-1 and TRBJ2-5, is KAGVTQTPRYLIKTRGQQVTLSCSPISGHRSVSWYQQTPGQGLQFLFEYFSETQRNKGNFPGRFSGRQFSNSRSEMNVSTLELGDSALYLCASSFGGGQETQYFGPGTRLLVL.

The chain has TRBV25-1 and TRBJ2-2; 7 bases are shared with TRBD1. CDR3 length: 17 amino acids. CDR1 is MGHDK and CDR2 is SYGVNS in the germline V gene. Germline trimming cut 6 bases from V and 3 bases from J; bases unmatched to any gene: 13. CDR3 protein: CASSPLLGQGDTGELFF. The CDR3 coding sequence is TGTGCCAGCAGCCCTCTTCTCGGTCAGGGGGACACCGGGGAGCTGTTTTTT.

In this sample, this clone turned up a few times. V usage is TRBV6-6 and J usage is TRBJ1-6, with TRBD1 matching 8 bases. CDR1 MNHNY and CDR2 SVGAGI come from the germline V gene (reference sequence). The junction had 4 bases not matched to a gene; V was cut back by 0 bases and J by 9 bases. The CDR3 totals 15 residues. The CDR3 here is CASSYSAQGASPLHF. CDR3 DNA sequence: TGTGCCAGCAGTTACTCGGCCCAGGGGGCTTCACCCCTCCACTTT.

The chain employs TRBV25-1 and TRBJ2-7, with D possibly TRBD2 on 5 matching bases. V was shortened by 4 bases and J by 5 bases, with 6 bases between the two germline ends. Germline V gene data show CDR1 as MGHDK and CDR2 as SYGVNS. CDR3 length: 11 residues. CDR3 sequence: CASSAGNEQYF. The CDR3 DNA reads as TGTGCCAGCAGTGCCGGGAACGAGCAGTACTTC.